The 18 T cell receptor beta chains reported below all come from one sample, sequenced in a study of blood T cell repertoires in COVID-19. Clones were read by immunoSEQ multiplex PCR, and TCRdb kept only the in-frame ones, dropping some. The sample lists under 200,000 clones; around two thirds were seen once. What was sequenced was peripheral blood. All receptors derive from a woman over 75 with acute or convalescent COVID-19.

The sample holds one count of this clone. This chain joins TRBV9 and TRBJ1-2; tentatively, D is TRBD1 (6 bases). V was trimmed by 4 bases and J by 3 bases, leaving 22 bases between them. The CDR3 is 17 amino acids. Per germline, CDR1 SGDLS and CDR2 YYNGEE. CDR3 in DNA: TGTGCCAGCAGCCCTTTAAGTACAGGGTATCGTGACTATGGCTACACCTTC. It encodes CASSPLSTGYRDYGYTF.

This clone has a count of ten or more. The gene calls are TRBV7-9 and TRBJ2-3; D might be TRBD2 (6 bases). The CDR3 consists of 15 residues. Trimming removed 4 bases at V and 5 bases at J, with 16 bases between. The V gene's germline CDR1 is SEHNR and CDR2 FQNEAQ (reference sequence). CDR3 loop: CASSSWGGGGDTQYF. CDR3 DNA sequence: TGTGCCAGCAGCTCTTGGGGAGGTGGTGGAGATACGCAGTATTTT.

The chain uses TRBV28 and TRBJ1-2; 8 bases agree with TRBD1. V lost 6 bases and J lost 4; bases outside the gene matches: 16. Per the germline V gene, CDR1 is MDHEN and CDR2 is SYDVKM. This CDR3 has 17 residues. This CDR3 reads CASSSPGQEGNLYGYTF. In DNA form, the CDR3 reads TGTGCCAGCAGCTCCCCGGGACAGGAAGGGAACCTCTATGGCTACACCTTC.

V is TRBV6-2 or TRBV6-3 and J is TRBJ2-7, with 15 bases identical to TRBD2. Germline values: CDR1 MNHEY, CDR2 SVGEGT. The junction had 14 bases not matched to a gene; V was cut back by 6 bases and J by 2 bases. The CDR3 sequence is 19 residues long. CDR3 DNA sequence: TGTGCCAGCAGCGACCAGCTGGGACTAGCGGGAGGCCAGCCCTACGAGCAGTACTTC. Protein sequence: CASSDQLGLAGGQPYEQYF.

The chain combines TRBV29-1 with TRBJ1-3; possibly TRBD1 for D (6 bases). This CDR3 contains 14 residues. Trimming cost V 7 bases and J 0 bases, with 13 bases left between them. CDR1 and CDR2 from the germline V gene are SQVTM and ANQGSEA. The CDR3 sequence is CSARGQRSGNTIYF. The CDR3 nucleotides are TGCAGCGCCCGGGGACAACGCTCTGGAAACACCATATATTTT.

CDR3 residues: CASSLGLAGDFEQFF. The CDR3, as DNA: TGTGCCAGCAGCTTGGGACTAGCGGGAGATTTTGAGCAGTTCTTC. The rearrangement joins TRBV3-1 (or the pseudogene TRBV3-2) to TRBJ2-1, with 14 bases lining up with TRBD2. Germline V gene sequence: CDR1 LGHDT, CDR2 YNNKEL (reference sequence). After removal of 5 bases from V and 9 bases from J, the junction contained 6 bases not matched to a gene. The CDR3 totals 15 residues.

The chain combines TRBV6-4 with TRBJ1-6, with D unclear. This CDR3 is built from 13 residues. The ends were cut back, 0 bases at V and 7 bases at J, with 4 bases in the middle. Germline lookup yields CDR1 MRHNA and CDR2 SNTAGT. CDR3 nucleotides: TGTGCCAGCAGTGACTCGCAGAATTCACCCCTCCACTTT. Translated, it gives CASSDSQNSPLHF.

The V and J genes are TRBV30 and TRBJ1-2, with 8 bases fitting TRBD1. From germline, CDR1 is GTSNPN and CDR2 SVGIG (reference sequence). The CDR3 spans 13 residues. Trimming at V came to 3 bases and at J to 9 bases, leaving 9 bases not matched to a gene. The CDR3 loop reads CAWSQGDRSRYTF. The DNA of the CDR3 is TGTGCCTGGAGCCAGGGGGACAGGTCTCGCTACACCTTC.

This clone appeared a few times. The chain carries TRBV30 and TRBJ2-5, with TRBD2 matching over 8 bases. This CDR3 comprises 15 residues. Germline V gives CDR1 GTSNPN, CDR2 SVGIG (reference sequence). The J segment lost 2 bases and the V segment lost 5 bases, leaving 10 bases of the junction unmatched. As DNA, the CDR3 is TGTGCCTGGGACTTACTAGCGGAGGTACAAGAGACCCAGTACTTC. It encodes CAWDLLAEVQETQYF.

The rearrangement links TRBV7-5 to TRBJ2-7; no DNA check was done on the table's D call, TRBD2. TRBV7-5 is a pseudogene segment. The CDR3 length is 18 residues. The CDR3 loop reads CVRSPWELAGGMGYEQYF. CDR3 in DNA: TGTGTCAGAAGCCCCTGGGAGCTAGCGGGAGGAATGGGGTACGAGCAGTACTTC.

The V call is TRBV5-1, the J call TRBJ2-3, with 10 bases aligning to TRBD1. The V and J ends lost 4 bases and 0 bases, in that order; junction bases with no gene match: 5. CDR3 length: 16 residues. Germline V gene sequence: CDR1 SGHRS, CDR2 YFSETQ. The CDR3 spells CASSRDRGTSTDTQYF. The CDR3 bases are TGCGCCAGCAGCAGGGACAGGGGAACGAGCACAGATACGCAGTATTTT.

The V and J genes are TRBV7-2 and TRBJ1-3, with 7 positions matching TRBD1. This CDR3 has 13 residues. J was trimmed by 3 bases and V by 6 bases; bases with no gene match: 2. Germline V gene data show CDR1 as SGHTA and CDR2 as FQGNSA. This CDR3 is CASRAGGGNTIYF. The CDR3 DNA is TGTGCCAGCAGGGCAGGGGGTGGAAACACCATATATTTT.

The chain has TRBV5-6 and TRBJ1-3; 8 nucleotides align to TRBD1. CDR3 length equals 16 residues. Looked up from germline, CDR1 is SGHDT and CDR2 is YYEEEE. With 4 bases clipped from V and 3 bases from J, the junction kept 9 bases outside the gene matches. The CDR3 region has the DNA TGTGCCAGCAGCCTGGGACAGGCGATTCTTGGAAACACCATATATTTT. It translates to CASSLGQAILGNTIYF.

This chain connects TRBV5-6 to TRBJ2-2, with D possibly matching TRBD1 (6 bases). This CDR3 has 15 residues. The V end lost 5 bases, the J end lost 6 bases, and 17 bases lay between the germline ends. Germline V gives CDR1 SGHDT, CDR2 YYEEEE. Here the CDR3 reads CASRNYRDLSGELFF. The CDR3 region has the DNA TGTGCCAGCAGGAACTACAGGGACCTATCCGGGGAGCTGTTTTTT.

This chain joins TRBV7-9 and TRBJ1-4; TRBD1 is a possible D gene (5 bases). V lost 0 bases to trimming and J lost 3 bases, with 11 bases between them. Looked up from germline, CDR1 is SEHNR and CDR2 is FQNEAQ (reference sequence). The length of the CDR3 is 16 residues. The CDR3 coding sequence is TGTGCCAGCAGCTTAGCGAATGCAGGGCCTAATGAAAAACTGTTTTTT. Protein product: CASSLANAGPNEKLFF. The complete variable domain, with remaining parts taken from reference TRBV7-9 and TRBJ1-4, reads DTGVSQNPRHKITKRGQNVTFRCDPISEHNRLYWYRQTLGQGPEFLTYFQNEAQLEKSRLLSDRFSAERPKGSFSTLEIQRTEQGDSAMYLCASSLANAGPNEKLFFGSGTQLSVL.

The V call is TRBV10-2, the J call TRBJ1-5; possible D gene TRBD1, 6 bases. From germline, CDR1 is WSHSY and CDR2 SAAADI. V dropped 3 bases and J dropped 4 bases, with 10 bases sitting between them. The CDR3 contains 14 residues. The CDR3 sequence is CASSEAQGNQPQHF. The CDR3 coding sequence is TGCGCCAGCAGTGAAGCACAGGGAAATCAGCCCCAGCATTTT.

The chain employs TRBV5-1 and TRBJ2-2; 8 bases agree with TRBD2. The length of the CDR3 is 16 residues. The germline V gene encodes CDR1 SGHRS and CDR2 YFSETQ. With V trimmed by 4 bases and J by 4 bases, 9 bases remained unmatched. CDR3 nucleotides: TGCGCCAGCAGCCCGGGAGGGGGACGGGGCACCGGGGAGCTGTTTTTT. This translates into CASSPGGGRGTGELFF.

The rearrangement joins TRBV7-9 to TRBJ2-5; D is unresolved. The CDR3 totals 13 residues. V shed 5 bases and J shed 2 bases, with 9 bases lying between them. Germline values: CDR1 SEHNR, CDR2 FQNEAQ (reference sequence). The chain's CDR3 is CASSRLSQETQYF. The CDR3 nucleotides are TGTGCCAGCAGCCGACTGAGTCAAGAGACCCAGTACTTC.